A selection of T cell receptor beta chains follows, all from one sample in a study of cytomegalovirus exposure and HLA in healthy donors. Here immunoSEQ multiplex PCR was the method, and the copy in TCRdb shows in-frame clones only, minus some. The sample includes approximately 130,000 clones, approximately 86% of them seen just once. Sequenced input: PBMCs. The receptors were gathered from a boy under 18 in good health and CMV-seronegative. The CDR3 runs from the conserved cysteine through the conserved F or W. D genes are given only for firm matches. The listing skips clone size in some rows; elsewhere it reads once, few, many or a size class.

NA TRBJ2-5 TRBV5-4 NA TGTGCCAGCAGACTTGACCGGGACATAGAGACCCAGTACTTC CASRLDRDIETQYF
TRBD2 TRBJ2-1 TRBV12-5 NA TGTGCTAGTGGTCTGGATACGAGACTAGCGGGGGGGAATGAGCAGTTCTTC CASGLDTRLAGGNEQFF
TRBD1 TRBJ2-3 TRBV6-1 NA TGTGCCAGCAGTGAAGCCGGGACAGGGGTGGATACGCAGTATTTT CASSEAGTGVDTQYF
NA TRBJ2-1 TRBV11-1 NA TGTGCCAGCAGCCCCTCCGCCCCCGGTCAGGGTGAGCAGTTCTTC CASSPSAPGQGEQFF
NA TRBJ2-1 TRBV4-2 NA TGTGCCAGCAGCCAAGACGGTTATGAGCAGTTCTTC CASSQDGYEQFF
TRBD1 TRBJ2-3 TRBV5-4 NA TGTGCCAGCAGCCTGACAGGGGCGGCAGATACGCAGTATTTT CASSLTGAADTQYF
TRBD1 TRBJ1-6 TRBV6-1 NA TGTGCCAGCAGTAGACAGGGTCTAGTTTCACCCCTCCACTTT CASSRQGLVSPLHF
NA TRBJ1-2 TRBV4-3 NA TGCGCCAGCAGCCAAGATCCGGGGGGTCGTTCAGACTATGGCTACACCTTC CASSQDPGGRSDYGYTF
NA TRBJ1-4 TRBV7-9 NA TGTGCCAGCAGCTTCCCGGGACAAGGGGGTGAAAAACTGTTTTTT CASSFPGQGGEKLFF
TRBD2 TRBJ2-7 TRBV7-6 NA TGTGCCAGCAGCTCCCAGTACGGGGGGTACGAGCAGTACTTC CASSSQYGGYEQYF
TRBD1 TRBJ1-4 TRBV2 NA TGTGCCAGCCTGTTGCTTCCGGGACAGAATGAAAAACTGTTTTTT CASLLLPGQNEKLFF
NA TRBJ1-3 TRBV6-1 NA TGTGCCAGCAGGACAAGCTCTGGAAACACCATATATTTT CASRTSSGNTIYF
TRBD1 TRBJ2-5 TRBV25-1 NA TGTGCCAGCAGTACAGGGGGAGAGACCCAGTACTTC CASSTGGETQYF
NA TRBJ2-3 TRBV6-5 once TGTGCCAGCAGTTACTCGAATCCCGGGAATACGCAGTATTTT CASSYSNPGNTQYF